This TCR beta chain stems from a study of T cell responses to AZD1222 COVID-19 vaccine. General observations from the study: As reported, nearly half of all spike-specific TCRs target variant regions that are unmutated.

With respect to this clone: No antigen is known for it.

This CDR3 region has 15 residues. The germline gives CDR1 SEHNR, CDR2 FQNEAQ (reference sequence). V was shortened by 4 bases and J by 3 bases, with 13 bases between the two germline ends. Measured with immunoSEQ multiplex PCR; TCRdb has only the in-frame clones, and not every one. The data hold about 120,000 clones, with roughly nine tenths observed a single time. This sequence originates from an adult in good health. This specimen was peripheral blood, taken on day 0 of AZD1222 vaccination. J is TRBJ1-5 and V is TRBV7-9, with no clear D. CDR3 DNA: TGTGCCAGCAGCTCTCGAGACGGAATCAATCAGCCCCAGCATTTT. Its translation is CASSSRDGINQPQHF.